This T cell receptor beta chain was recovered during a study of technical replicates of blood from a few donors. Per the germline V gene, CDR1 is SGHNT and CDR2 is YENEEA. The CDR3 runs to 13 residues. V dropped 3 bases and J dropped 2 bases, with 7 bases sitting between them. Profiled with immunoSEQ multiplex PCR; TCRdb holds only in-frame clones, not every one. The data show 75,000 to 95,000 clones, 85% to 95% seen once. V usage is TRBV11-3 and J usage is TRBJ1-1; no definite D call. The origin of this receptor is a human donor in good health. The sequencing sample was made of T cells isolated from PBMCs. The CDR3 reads CASSFTGNTEAFF. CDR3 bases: TGTGCCAGCAGCTTCACCGGTAACACTGAAGCTTTCTTT.